The clone carrying this T cell receptor (beta chain) was observed many times. CDR3-region Arm-PCR and iRepertoire HTBI primers produced the TCR beta libraries. TCRdb independently ran MiXCR on the multiplex PCR reads; one entry per CDR3 protein. The table has around 400,000 distinct CDR3 sequences, 12% seen once. This specimen belongs to a study of regulatory T cells in long-lasting Graves disease. Germline V CDR1 and CDR2: DFQATT, SNEGSKA (reference sequence). The V gene end was trimmed by 5 bases and the J gene end by 8 bases; junction bases not matched to a gene: 6. The CDR3 sequence is 12 residues long. Time point noted: newly diagnosed GD, antithyroid drugs for less than 3 months. Generation of the TCR library employed RNA extracted from PBMCs. American Thyroid Association guidelines defined how Graves' disease was diagnosed. Separately, the same data were catalogued under a study of T cells in Graves' hyperthyroidism and ophthalmopathy. That paper adds: Peripheral blood also featured most of the thyroid clonotypes expanded above 0.001.

The sample here was peripheral blood mononuclear cells (PBMCs), taken at new diagnosis, from a patient treated with antithyroid drugs. This TCR was recovered from a woman aged 18-35 years with Graves disease. This rearrangement joins TRBV20-1 to TRBJ2-1; 7 bases match TRBD1. The CDR3 loop is CSAPDRADEQFF. DNA of the CDR3: TGCAGTGCTCCAGACAGGGCGGATGAGCAGTTCTTC.